The next 5 T cell receptor beta chains were all read from a single sample in a study of cytomegalovirus exposure and HLA in healthy donors. Primers included in the PCR were 60 Vbeta and 13 Jbeta primers. The data were produced by immunoSEQ multiplex PCR, yet TCRdb's version contains in-frame clones alone and is incomplete. Of 100,000 to 140,000 clones in the sample, roughly 82% are singletons; the top ten hold about 2.5%. Sequenced material: PBMCs. Receptor source: a young man in good health and CMV-seropositive.

This clone was seen only a few times. The rearrangement links TRBV7-9 to TRBJ1-1; a possible D gene is TRBD1 (5 bases). This CDR3 contains 16 residues. The germline CDR1 and CDR2 sequences are SEHNR and FQNEAQ (reference sequence). Trimming cost V 2 bases and J 6 bases, with 19 bases left between them. The chain's CDR3 is CASSLQGKGRISEAFF. CDR3 nucleotides: TGTGCCAGCAGCTTACAAGGGAAGGGGAGGATCTCTGAAGCTTTCTTT.

This sequence joins TRBV6-4 and TRBJ1-1; D not certain. V lost 5 bases, J lost 1 base, and 14 bases lay in between. This CDR3 comprises 15 residues. From germline, CDR1 is MRHNA and CDR2 SNTAGT. The CDR3 loop reads CASSSGWCKNTEAFF. As DNA, the CDR3 is TGTGCCAGCAGTTCCGGTTGGTGTAAGAACACTGAAGCTTTCTTT.

The gene calls are TRBV6-5 and TRBJ2-3; 8 bases map to TRBD2. The CDR3 sequence is 14 residues long. In germline, CDR1 is MNHEY, CDR2 SVGAGI. Trimming removed 7 bases from V and 6 bases from J; junction bases left unmatched: 9. The CDR3 DNA follows: TGTGCCAGCACGCGGGGGGCTATGGCGGATACGCAGTATTTT. As protein: CASTRGAMADTQYF.

The rearrangement uses TRBV19 and TRBJ1-4; 7 bases map to TRBD1. Germline V CDR1 and CDR2: LNHDA, SQIVND (reference sequence). Losses at the gene ends were 3 bases for V and 0 bases for J; bases not matched to a gene: 1. This CDR3 contains 15 residues. The CDR3 nucleotides read TGTGCCAGTAGTATCGGGACAGCAACTAATGAAAAACTGTTTTTT. It translates to CASSIGTATNEKLFF.

The chain couples TRBV5-6 to TRBJ2-1; D call uncertain. V shed 4 bases and J shed 10 bases, with 12 bases lying between them. CDR3 length: 12 residues. The V gene's germline CDR1 is SGHDT and CDR2 YYEEEE. CDR3 nucleotide sequence: TGTGCCAGCAGCCTCCTAATTAGAGAGCAGTTCTTC. Protein product: CASSLLIREQFF.